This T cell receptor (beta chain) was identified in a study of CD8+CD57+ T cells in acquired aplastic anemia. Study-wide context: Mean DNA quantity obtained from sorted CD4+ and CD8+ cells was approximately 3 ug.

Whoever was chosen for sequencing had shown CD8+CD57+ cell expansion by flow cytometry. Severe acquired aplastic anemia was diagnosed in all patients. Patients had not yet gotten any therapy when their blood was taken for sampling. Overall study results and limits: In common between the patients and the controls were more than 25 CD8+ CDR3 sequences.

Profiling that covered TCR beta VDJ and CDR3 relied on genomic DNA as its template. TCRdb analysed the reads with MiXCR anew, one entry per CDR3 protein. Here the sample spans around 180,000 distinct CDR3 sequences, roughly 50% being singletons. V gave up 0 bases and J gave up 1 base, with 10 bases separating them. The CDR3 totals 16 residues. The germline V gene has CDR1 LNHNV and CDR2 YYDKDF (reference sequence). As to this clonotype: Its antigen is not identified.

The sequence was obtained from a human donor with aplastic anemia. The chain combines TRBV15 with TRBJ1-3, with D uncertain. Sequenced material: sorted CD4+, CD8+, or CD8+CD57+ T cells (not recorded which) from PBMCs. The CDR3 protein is CATSRDPEGSGNTIYF. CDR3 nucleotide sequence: TGTGCCACCAGCAGAGATCCGGAGGGATCTGGAAACACCATATATTTT.